Here is one T cell receptor beta chain with its context. The data were obtained in a study of technical replicates of blood from a handful of donors. Per germline, CDR1 MNHEY and CDR2 SMNVEV (reference sequence). V dropped 9 bases and J dropped 6 bases, with 11 bases sitting between them. The CDR3 has 11 residues. Assay used: immunoSEQ multiplex PCR; TCRdb lists only in-frame clones, some missing. The sample yields about 56,000 clones, nearly 95% seen once. The TCR originated in a human donor in good health. Some clones in this sample may be carry-over from other donors' samples. The J gene is TRBJ1-1, the V gene TRBV27; a possible D gene is TRBD1 (5 bases). The sequencing input was PBMCs. As DNA, the CDR3 is TGTGCCAGTCCACAGGAGTCTGAAGCTTTCTTT. This gives the protein CASPQESEAFF.